The clone carrying this T cell receptor beta chain showed up just a few times. Seattle patient enrollment occurred during active infection, with longitudinal follow-up thereafter. These data belong to a study of blood T cell repertoires in COVID-19. Across the whole study: Sources were T cells, B-cell-depleted T cells, or PBMCs; the material itself was cDNA or gDNA.

Trimming removed 3 bases at V and 2 bases at J, with 10 bases between. CDR3 length equals 14 residues. Germline lookup yields CDR1 LNHDA and CDR2 SQIVND (reference sequence). Per the study methods: Amplification from reference gene primers served as the basis for estimated nucleated cell counts. Assay used: immunoSEQ multiplex PCR; TCRdb lists only in-frame clones, some missing. The V and J calls and the clone size are those of that table, but D and trimming were determined from the DNA. The sample lists fewer than 350,000 clones, around 85% occurring once. This receptor was obtained from a woman in her twenties or thirties with COVID-19, enrolled during active disease. Material: peripheral blood. The V gene is TRBV19, the J gene TRBJ1-1; D possibly corresponds to TRBD1 (6 bases). The CDR3 loop reads CASSMWTANTEAFF. The CDR3 region has the DNA TGTGCCAGTAGTATGTGGACAGCTAACACTGAAGCTTTCTTT.